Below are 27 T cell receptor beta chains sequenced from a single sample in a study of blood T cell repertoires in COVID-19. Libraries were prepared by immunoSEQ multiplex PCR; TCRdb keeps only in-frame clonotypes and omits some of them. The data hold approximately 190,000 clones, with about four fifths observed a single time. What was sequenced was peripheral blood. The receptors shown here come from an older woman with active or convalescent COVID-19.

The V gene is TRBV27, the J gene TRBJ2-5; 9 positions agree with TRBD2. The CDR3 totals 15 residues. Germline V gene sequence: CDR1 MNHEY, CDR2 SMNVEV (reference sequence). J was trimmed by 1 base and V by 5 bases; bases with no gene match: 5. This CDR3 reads CASSVAAGGQETQYF. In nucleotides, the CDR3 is TGTGCCAGCAGTGTTGCAGCGGGAGGCCAAGAGACCCAGTACTTC.

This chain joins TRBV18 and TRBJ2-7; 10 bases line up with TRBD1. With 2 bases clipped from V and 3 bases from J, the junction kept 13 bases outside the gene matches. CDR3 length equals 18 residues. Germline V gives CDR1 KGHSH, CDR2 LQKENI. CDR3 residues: CASSPAGPPGQGLYEQYF. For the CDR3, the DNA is TGTGCCAGCTCACCAGCGGGACCCCCGGGACAGGGGCTCTACGAGCAGTACTTC.

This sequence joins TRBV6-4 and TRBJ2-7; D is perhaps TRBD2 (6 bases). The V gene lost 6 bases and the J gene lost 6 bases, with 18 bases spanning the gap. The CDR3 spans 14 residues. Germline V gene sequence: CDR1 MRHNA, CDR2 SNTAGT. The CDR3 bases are TGTGCCAGCAGGGTACTAGCCGGAGTGGGCGAGCAGTACTTC. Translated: CASRVLAGVGEQYF.

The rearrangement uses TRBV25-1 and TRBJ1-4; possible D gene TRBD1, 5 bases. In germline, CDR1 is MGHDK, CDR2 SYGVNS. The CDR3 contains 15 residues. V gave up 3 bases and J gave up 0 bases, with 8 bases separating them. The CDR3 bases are TGTGCCAGCAGTGACAGGGTGACAACTAATGAAAAACTGTTTTTT. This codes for CASSDRVTTNEKLFF.

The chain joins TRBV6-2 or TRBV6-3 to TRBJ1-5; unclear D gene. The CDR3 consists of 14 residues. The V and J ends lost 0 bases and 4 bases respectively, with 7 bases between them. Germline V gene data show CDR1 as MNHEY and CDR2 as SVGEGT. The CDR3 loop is CASSYSNWNQPQHF. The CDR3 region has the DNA TGTGCCAGCAGTTACTCGAACTGGAATCAGCCCCAGCATTTT.

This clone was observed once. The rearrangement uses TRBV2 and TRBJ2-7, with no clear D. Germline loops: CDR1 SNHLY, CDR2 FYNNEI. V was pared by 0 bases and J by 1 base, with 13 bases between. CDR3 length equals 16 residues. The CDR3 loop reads CASSEAKTALSYEQYF. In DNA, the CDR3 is TGTGCCAGCAGTGAAGCTAAAACAGCTCTGTCCTACGAGCAGTACTTC.

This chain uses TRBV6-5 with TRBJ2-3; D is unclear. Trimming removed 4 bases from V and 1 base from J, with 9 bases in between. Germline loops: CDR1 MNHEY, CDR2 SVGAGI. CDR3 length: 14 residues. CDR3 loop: CASSSTLGTDTQYF. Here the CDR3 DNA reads TGTGCCAGCAGTTCCACATTGGGCACAGATACGCAGTATTTT.

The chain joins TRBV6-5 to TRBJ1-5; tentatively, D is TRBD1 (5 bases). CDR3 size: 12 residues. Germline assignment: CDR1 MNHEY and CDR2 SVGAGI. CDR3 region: CVPRGCNQPQHF. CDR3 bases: TGTGTACCTAGGGGTTGCAATCAGCCCCAGCATTTT.

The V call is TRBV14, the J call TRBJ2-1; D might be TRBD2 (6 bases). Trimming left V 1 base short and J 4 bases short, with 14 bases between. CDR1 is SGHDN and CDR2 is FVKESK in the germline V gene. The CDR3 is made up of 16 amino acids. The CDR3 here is CASSQVSGRRYNEQFF. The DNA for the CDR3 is TGTGCCAGCAGCCAAGTATCGGGGAGGAGGTACAATGAGCAGTTCTTC.

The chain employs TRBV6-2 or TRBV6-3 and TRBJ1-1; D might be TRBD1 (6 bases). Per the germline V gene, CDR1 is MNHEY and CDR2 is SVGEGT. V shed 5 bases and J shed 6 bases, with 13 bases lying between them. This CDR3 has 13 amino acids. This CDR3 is CASSTGFYSEAFF. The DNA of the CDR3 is TGTGCCAGCAGTACAGGGTTTTATTCTGAAGCTTTCTTT.

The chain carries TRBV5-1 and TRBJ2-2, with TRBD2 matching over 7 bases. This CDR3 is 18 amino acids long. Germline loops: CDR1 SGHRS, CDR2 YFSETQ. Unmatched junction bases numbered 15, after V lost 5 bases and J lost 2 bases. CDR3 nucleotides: TGCGCCAGCAGGCCATCATCACAACCGGGAGGAAACACCGGGGAGCTGTTTTTT. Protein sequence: CASRPSSQPGGNTGELFF.

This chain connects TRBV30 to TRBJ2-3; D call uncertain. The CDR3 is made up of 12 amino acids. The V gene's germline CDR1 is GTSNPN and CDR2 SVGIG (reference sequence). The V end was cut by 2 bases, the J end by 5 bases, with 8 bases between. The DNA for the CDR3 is TGTGCCTGGAGTCCAACCGGAGATACGCAGTATTTT. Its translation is CAWSPTGDTQYF.

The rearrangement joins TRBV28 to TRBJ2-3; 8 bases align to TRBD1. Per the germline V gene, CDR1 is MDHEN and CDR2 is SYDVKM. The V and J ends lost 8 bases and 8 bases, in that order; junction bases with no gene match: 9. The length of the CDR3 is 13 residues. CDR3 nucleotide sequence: TGTGCCAGCCGGACAGGGTCCTTGGGTACGCAGTATTTT. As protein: CASRTGSLGTQYF.

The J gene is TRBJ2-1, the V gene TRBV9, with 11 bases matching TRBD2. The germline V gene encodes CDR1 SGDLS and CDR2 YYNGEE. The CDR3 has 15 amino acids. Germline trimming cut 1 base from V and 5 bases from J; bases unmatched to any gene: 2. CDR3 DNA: TGTGCCAGCAGCGTACAACTAGCGGGGGACAATGAGCAGTTCTTC. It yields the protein CASSVQLAGDNEQFF.

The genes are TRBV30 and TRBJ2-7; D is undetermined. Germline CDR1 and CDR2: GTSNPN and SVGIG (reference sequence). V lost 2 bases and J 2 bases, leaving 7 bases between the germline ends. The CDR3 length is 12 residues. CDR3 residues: CAWSYRAYEQYF. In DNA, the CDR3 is TGTGCCTGGAGTTACCGGGCCTACGAGCAGTACTTC.

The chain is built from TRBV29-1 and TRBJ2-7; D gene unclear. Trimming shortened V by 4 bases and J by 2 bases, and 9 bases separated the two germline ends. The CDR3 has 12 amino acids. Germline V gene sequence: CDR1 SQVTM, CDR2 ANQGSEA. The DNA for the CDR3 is TGCAGCGTTGGGCAGGTCCCCTACGAGCAGTACTTC. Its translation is CSVGQVPYEQYF.

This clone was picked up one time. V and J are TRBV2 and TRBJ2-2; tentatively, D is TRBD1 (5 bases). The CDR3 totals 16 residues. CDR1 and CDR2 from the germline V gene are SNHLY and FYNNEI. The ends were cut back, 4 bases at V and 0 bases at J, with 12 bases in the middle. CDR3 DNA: TGTGCCAGCAGTGGTCAGGGAACCGCGAACACCGGGGAGCTGTTTTTT. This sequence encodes CASSGQGTANTGELFF.

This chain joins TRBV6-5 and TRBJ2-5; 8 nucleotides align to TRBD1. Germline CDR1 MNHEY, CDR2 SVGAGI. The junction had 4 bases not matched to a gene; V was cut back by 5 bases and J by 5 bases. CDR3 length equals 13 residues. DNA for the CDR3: TGTGCCAGCAGTCAGGGGGCTATGGAGACCCAGTACTTC. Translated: CASSQGAMETQYF.

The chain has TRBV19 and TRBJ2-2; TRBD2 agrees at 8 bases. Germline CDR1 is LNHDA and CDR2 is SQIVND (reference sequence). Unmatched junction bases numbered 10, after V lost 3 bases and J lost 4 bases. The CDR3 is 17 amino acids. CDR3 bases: TGTGCCAGTAGTATCGGAGGGACTAGGTGGGTCACCGGGGAGCTGTTTTTT. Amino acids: CASSIGGTRWVTGELFF.

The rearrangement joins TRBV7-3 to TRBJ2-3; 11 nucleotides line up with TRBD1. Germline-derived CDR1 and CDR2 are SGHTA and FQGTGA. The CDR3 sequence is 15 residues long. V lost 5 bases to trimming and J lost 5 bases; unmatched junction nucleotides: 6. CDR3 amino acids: CASSRTGQGGDTQYF. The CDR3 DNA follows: TGTGCCAGCAGCCGAACGGGACAGGGGGGAGATACGCAGTATTTT.

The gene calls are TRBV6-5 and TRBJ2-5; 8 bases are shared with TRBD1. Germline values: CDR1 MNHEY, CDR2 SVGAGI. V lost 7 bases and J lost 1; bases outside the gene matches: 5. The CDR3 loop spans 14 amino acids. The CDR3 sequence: CASNPGQGQETQYF. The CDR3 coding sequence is TGTGCCAGCAATCCCGGACAGGGCCAAGAGACCCAGTACTTC.

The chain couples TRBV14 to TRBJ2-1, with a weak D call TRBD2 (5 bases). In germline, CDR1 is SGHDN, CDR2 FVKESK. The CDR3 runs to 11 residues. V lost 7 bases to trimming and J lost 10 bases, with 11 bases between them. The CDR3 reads CASTNGIEQFF. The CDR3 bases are TGTGCCAGCACGAACGGGATAGAGCAGTTCTTC.

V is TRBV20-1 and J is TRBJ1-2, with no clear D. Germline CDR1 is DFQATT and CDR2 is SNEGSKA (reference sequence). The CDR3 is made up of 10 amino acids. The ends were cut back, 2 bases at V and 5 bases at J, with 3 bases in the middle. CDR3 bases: TGCAGTGCTAGACAGTATGGCTACACCTTC. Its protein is CSARQYGYTF.

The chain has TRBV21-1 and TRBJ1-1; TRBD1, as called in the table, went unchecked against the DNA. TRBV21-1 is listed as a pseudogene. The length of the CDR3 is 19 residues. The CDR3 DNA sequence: TGTGCCAGCAGCAAAGATCATTTGCAGGGGGCGCATAGGGACACTGAAGCTTTCTTT. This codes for CASSKDHLQGAHRDTEAFF.

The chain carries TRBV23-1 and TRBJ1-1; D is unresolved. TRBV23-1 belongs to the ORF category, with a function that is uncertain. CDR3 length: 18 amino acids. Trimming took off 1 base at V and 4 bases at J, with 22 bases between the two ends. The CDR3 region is CASSQFRRAGLLVTEAFF. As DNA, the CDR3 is TGCGCCAGCAGTCAATTTCGGAGGGCAGGATTACTAGTCACTGAAGCTTTCTTT.

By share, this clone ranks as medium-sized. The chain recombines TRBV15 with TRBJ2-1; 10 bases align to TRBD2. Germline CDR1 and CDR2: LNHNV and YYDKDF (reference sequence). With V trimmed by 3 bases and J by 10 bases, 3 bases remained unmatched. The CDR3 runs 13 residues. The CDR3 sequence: CATSRLAGEEQFF. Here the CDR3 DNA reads TGTGCCACCAGCAGGCTAGCGGGAGAGGAGCAGTTCTTC.

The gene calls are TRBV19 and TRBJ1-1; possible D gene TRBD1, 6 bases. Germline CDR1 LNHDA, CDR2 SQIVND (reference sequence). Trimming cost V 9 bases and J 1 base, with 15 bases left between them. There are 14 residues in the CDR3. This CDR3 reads CASQIKGGNTEAFF. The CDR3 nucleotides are TGTGCCAGCCAAATCAAAGGGGGGAACACTGAAGCTTTCTTT.